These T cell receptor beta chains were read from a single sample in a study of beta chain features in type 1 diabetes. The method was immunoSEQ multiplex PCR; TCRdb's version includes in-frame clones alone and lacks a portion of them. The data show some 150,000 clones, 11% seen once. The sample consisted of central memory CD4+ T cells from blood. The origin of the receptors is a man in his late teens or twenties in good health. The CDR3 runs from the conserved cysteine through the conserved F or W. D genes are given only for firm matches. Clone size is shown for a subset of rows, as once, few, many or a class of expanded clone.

CDR3aa: CASSLDRNEQFF
CDR3nt: TGTGCCAGCAGCCTGGACAGGAATGAGCAGTTCTTC
len: 12
d_gene: TRBD1
j_gene: TRBJ2-1
v_gene: TRBV2
abundance: -

CDR3aa: CAWSIKNTIYF
CDR3nt: TGTGCCTGGAGTATAAAAAACACCATATATTTT
len: 11
d_gene: -
j_gene: TRBJ1-3
v_gene: TRBV30
abundance: few

CDR3aa: CASSLGLATETQYF
CDR3nt: TGTGCCAGCTCACTGGGACTAGCGACCGAGACCCAGTACTTC
len: 14
d_gene: TRBD2
j_gene: TRBJ2-5
v_gene: TRBV18
abundance: -

CDR3aa: CASSLVGPYTGELFF
CDR3nt: TGCGCCAGCAGCTTGGTCGGTCCATATACCGGGGAGCTGTTTTTT
len: 15
d_gene: -
j_gene: TRBJ2-2
v_gene: TRBV5-1
abundance: -

CDR3aa: CASRRDSSYEQYF
CDR3nt: TGTGCCAGCAGGAGGGACAGCTCCTACGAGCAGTACTTC
len: 13
d_gene: TRBD1
j_gene: TRBJ2-7
v_gene: TRBV7-9
abundance: -

CDR3aa: CASSRTGRRNEQYF
CDR3nt: TGTGCCAGCAGCCGGACAGGGAGAAGAAACGAGCAGTACTTC
len: 14
d_gene: TRBD1
j_gene: TRBJ2-7
v_gene: TRBV28
abundance: -

CDR3aa: CASSSSPGTQYQETQYF
CDR3nt: TGTGCCAGCAGTTCTTCACCCGGGACTCAATACCAAGAGACCCAGTACTTC
len: 17
d_gene: -
j_gene: TRBJ2-5
v_gene: TRBV28
abundance: few

CDR3aa: CSANFQVNQPQHF
CDR3nt: TGCAGCGCTAACTTCCAAGTCAATCAGCCCCAGCATTTT
len: 13
d_gene: -
j_gene: TRBJ1-5
v_gene: TRBV29-1
abundance: few

CDR3aa: CAWSVTGLYEQYF
CDR3nt: TGTGCCTGGAGTGTAACTGGCCTCTACGAGCAGTACTTC
len: 13
d_gene: -
j_gene: TRBJ2-7
v_gene: TRBV30
abundance: few

CDR3aa: CSPVGNGGEFTLYEQYF
CDR3nt: TGCAGCCCTGTCGGGAACGGCGGCGAGTTTACGCTGTACGAGCAGTACTTC
len: 17
d_gene: -
j_gene: TRBJ2-7
v_gene: TRBV29-1
abundance: many

CDR3aa: CASSLRPNRDRSHYNSPLHF
CDR3nt: TGTGCCAGCAGCTTAAGGCCGAACCGGGACAGGAGCCACTATAATTCACCCCTCCACTTT
len: 20
d_gene: TRBD1
j_gene: TRBJ1-6
v_gene: TRBV27
abundance: few

CDR3aa: CASSQVTRGGLSFSTDTQYF
CDR3nt: TGCGCCAGCAGCCAAGTAACCAGGGGGGGACTTTCCTTCTCCACAGATACGCAGTATTTT
len: 20
d_gene: -
j_gene: TRBJ2-3
v_gene: TRBV4-3
abundance: -

CDR3aa: CASSGDRDHEQYF
CDR3nt: TGTGCCAGTTCGGGGGACAGGGACCACGAGCAGTACTTC
len: 13
d_gene: TRBD1
j_gene: TRBJ2-7
v_gene: TRBV19
abundance: few

CDR3aa: CASAGERYNEQFF
CDR3nt: TGTGCCAGCGCGGGGGAGCGCTACAATGAGCAGTTCTTC
len: 13
d_gene: TRBD2
j_gene: TRBJ2-1
v_gene: TRBV6-5
abundance: few

CDR3aa: CASSWGQGYPYF
CDR3nt: TGTGCCAGCAGCTGGGGACAGGGTTATCCGTACTTC
len: 12
d_gene: TRBD1
j_gene: TRBJ2-7
v_gene: TRBV7-2
abundance: -

CDR3aa: CASSLPGSKNIQYF
CDR3nt: TGTGCCAGCAGCCTTCCGGGGAGCAAAAACATTCAGTACTTC
len: 14
d_gene: -
j_gene: TRBJ2-4
v_gene: TRBV28
abundance: -

CDR3aa: CSVQITGYNQPQHF
CDR3nt: TGCAGCGTTCAAATTACAGGGTACAATCAGCCCCAGCATTTT
len: 14
d_gene: -
j_gene: TRBJ1-5
v_gene: TRBV29-1
abundance: -

CDR3aa: CSVARLAGNEQFF
CDR3nt: TGCAGCGTCGCAAGACTAGCGGGAAATGAGCAGTTCTTC
len: 13
d_gene: TRBD2
j_gene: TRBJ2-1
v_gene: TRBV29-1
abundance: few

CDR3aa: CAISPGQGAFRTDTQYF
CDR3nt: TGTGCCATCAGCCCGGGACAGGGGGCTTTTCGCACAGATACGCAGTATTTT
len: 17
d_gene: TRBD1
j_gene: TRBJ2-3
v_gene: TRBV10-3
abundance: few

CDR3aa: CASSGTGGEQYF
CDR3nt: TGTGCCAGCAGCGGGACAGGGGGCGAGCAGTACTTC
len: 12
d_gene: TRBD1
j_gene: TRBJ2-7
v_gene: TRBV7-2
abundance: few

CDR3aa: CASSATKIAKNIQYF
CDR3nt: TGTGCCAGCAGCGCAACCAAGATAGCCAAAAACATTCAGTACTTC
len: 15
d_gene: -
j_gene: TRBJ2-4
v_gene: TRBV7-2
abundance: few

CDR3aa: CASSLGGQGATDTQYF
CDR3nt: TGCGCCAGCAGCTTGGGTGGACAGGGGGCAACAGATACGCAGTATTTT
len: 16
d_gene: TRBD1
j_gene: TRBJ2-3
v_gene: TRBV5-1
abundance: -

CDR3aa: CASSRTGQLTEAFF
CDR3nt: TGTGCCAGCAGCCGGACAGGACAACTCACTGAAGCTTTCTTT
len: 14
d_gene: TRBD1
j_gene: TRBJ1-1
v_gene: TRBV13
abundance: few

CDR3aa: CASTRGGRPSYNEQFF
CDR3nt: TGTGCCAGCACCCGAGGCGGGCGGCCTTCCTACAATGAGCAGTTCTTC
len: 16
d_gene: -
j_gene: TRBJ2-1
v_gene: TRBV27
abundance: -

CDR3aa: CASSSGGQGKNIQYF
CDR3nt: TGCGCCAGCAGCTCCGGGGGACAGGGGAAGAACATTCAGTACTTC
len: 15
d_gene: TRBD1
j_gene: TRBJ2-4
v_gene: TRBV5-1
abundance: -

CDR3aa: CASRALGYEQYF
CDR3nt: TGTGCCAGCAGGGCCTTAGGCTACGAGCAGTACTTC
len: 12
d_gene: -
j_gene: TRBJ2-7
v_gene: TRBV28
abundance: few

CDR3aa: CASSLTGQGRRAFF
CDR3nt: TGTGCCAGCAGCCTAACAGGACAGGGGCGACGAGCTTTCTTT
len: 14
d_gene: TRBD1
j_gene: TRBJ1-1
v_gene: TRBV7-9
abundance: -

CDR3aa: CATSPRGRATNEKLFF
CDR3nt: TGTGCCACCAGCCCAAGGGGGCGGGCAACTAATGAAAAACTGTTTTTT
len: 16
d_gene: TRBD1
j_gene: TRBJ1-4
v_gene: TRBV15
abundance: -

CDR3aa: CAWSAAETQYF
CDR3nt: TGTGCCTGGAGTGCTGCGGAGACCCAGTACTTC
len: 11
d_gene: -
j_gene: TRBJ2-5
v_gene: TRBV30
abundance: few

CDR3aa: CSAPGGGEQFF
CDR3nt: TGCAGTGCCCCGGGGGGAGGTGAGCAGTTCTTC
len: 11
d_gene: TRBD2
j_gene: TRBJ2-1
v_gene: TRBV20-1
abundance: -

CDR3aa: CASSSNPGLGTEQYF
CDR3nt: TGTGCCAGCAGTTCAAACCCGGGACTTGGGACCGAGCAGTACTTC
len: 15
d_gene: -
j_gene: TRBJ2-7
v_gene: TRBV2
abundance: few

CDR3aa: CASSLRAPGRQETQYF
CDR3nt: TGTGCCAGCAGCTTGCGCGCCCCTGGACGGCAAGAGACCCAGTACTTC
len: 16
d_gene: -
j_gene: TRBJ2-5
v_gene: TRBV7-9
abundance: few

CDR3aa: CAISESTGQETQYF
CDR3nt: TGTGCCATCAGTGAGTCGACAGGTCAAGAGACCCAGTACTTC
len: 14
d_gene: -
j_gene: TRBJ2-5
v_gene: TRBV10-3
abundance: few

CDR3aa: CASSRRVSSYNEQFF
CDR3nt: TGTGCCAGCAGCAGACGGGTGAGCTCCTACAATGAGCAGTTCTTC
len: 15
d_gene: -
j_gene: TRBJ2-1
v_gene: TRBV7-2
abundance: -

CDR3aa: CSVRAGGRYEQYF
CDR3nt: TGCAGCGTTCGTGCAGGGGGCAGGTACGAGCAGTACTTC
len: 13
d_gene: TRBD1
j_gene: TRBJ2-7
v_gene: TRBV29-1
abundance: few

CDR3aa: CASSPTGTVYQPQHF
CDR3nt: TGTGCCAGCAGTCCCACCGGGACGGTGTACCAGCCCCAGCATTTT
len: 15
d_gene: -
j_gene: TRBJ1-5
v_gene: TRBV6-5
abundance: few

CDR3aa: CASSQDWNEQFF
CDR3nt: TGCGCCAGCAGCCAAGATTGGAATGAGCAGTTCTTC
len: 12
d_gene: -
j_gene: TRBJ2-1
v_gene: TRBV4-3
abundance: -

CDR3aa: CASSLYGQGSRRDYGYTF
CDR3nt: TGTGCCAGCAGCTTGTACGGACAGGGGAGCCGAAGGGACTATGGCTACACCTTC
len: 18
d_gene: TRBD1
j_gene: TRBJ1-2
v_gene: TRBV5-6
abundance: -